Listed here are 17 T cell receptor beta chains from one sample, sequenced in a study of T cells in Graves' hyperthyroidism and ophthalmopathy. Amplified TCR beta CDR3 regions came from RNA transcripts. A first-round RT-PCR of the TCR CDR3 used the HTBI primer set. One entry per CDR3 protein, called by TCRdb with MiXCR from the multiplex PCR reads. The sample records hundreds of thousands of distinct CDR3 sequences, 45% being singletons. The sequenced sample was peripheral blood or thyroid tissue (not recorded which). The receptors were gathered from an adult man with Graves' disease, either hyperthyroidism or ophthalmopathy (not recorded which).

The J gene is TRBJ1-6, the V gene TRBV7-9; weak D call: TRBD1 (5 bases). Germline values: CDR1 SEHNR, CDR2 FQNEAQ (reference sequence). This CDR3 has 16 amino acids. Deletions cut 6 bases from V and 3 bases from J, with 15 bases between. CDR3 region: CASSKTSGLYNSPLHF. CDR3 DNA: TGTGCCAGCAGTAAAACATCAGGGCTCTATAATTCACCCCTCCACTTT. The full variable domain, its missing parts supplied by reference TRBV7-9 and TRBJ1-6, is DTGVSQNPRHKITKRGQNVTFRCDPISEHNRLYWYRQTLGQGPEFLTYFQNEAQLEKSRLLSDRFSAERPKGSFSTLEIQRTEQGDSAMYLCASSKTSGLYNSPLHFGNGTRLTVT.

The genes are TRBV20-1 and TRBJ1-3, with D possibly matching TRBD1 (5 bases). The CDR3 runs 16 residues. Per germline, CDR1 DFQATT and CDR2 SNEGSKA (reference sequence). Trimming took off 3 bases at V and 0 bases at J, with 15 bases between the two ends. CDR3 nucleotides: TGCAGTGCTAGCAGGGCAGGGCCATCCTCTGGAAACACCATATATTTT. Residues: CSASRAGPSSGNTIYF.

The rearrangement uses TRBV10-3 and TRBJ2-7; maybe TRBD1 (6 bases). Deletions cut 5 bases from V and 6 bases from J, with 11 bases between. This CDR3 spans 12 amino acids. Germline lookup yields CDR1 ENHRY and CDR2 SYGVKD. CDR3 sequence reads: CAISHRESEQYF. CDR3 coding DNA: TGTGCCATCAGTCACAGGGAGAGCGAGCAGTACTTC.

The V gene is TRBV20-1, the J gene TRBJ1-1, with D perhaps matching TRBD1 (5 bases). CDR3 length equals 13 residues. The germline CDR1 and CDR2 sequences are DFQATT and SNEGSKA (reference sequence). Between the trimmed V and J ends, which lost 5 bases and 4 bases, there was a span of 14 bases. The CDR3 is CSADQGETTEAFF. CDR3 bases: TGCAGTGCTGACCAGGGCGAGACCACTGAAGCTTTCTTT.

The V call is TRBV20-1, the J call TRBJ2-7, with 8 bases lining up with TRBD2. V trimming: 0 bases; J trimming: 6 bases; junction bases outside the gene matches: 13. The CDR3 totals 16 residues. Per germline, CDR1 DFQATT and CDR2 SNEGSKA (reference sequence). The CDR3, as DNA: TGCAGTGCTAGAGACCTCAGCGGGAGTGGGGTCCCCGAGCAGTACTTC. It yields the protein CSARDLSGSGVPEQYF.

The genes are TRBV19 and TRBJ1-2; 11 bases align to TRBD1. V lost 9 bases to trimming and J lost 2 bases; unmatched junction nucleotides: 8. This CDR3 is 15 amino acids long. Germline assignment: CDR1 LNHDA and CDR2 SQIVND (reference sequence). CDR3 protein: CASSSGTGGNYGYTF. The DNA of the CDR3 is TGTGCCAGCAGCTCCGGGACAGGGGGGAACTATGGCTACACCTTC.

The gene calls are TRBV29-1 and TRBJ1-4, with TRBD1 as a possible D gene (5 bases). Trimming removed 3 bases at V and 7 bases at J, with 18 bases between. This CDR3 comprises 15 residues. CDR1 and CDR2 (germline): SQVTM, ANQGSEA. CDR3 amino acids: CSVDVGRVTPEKLFF. Here the CDR3 DNA reads TGCAGCGTTGACGTCGGCAGGGTGACCCCTGAAAAACTGTTTTTT. The complete variable domain, with remaining parts taken from reference TRBV29-1 and TRBJ1-4, reads SAVISQKPSRDICQRGTSLTIQCQVDSQVTMMFWYRQQPGQSLTLIATANQGSEATYESGFVIDKFPISRPNLTFSTLTVSNMSPEDSSIYLCSVDVGRVTPEKLFFGSGTQLSVL.

This clonotype showed up many times. This chain joins TRBV29-1 and TRBJ1-1; 8 bases are a match to TRBD1. Losses at the gene ends were 8 bases for V and 4 bases for J; bases not matched to a gene: 12. This CDR3 contains 14 residues. Germline V gene sequence: CDR1 SQVTM, CDR2 ANQGSEA. CDR3 bases: TGCAGCCTCCGTCGGACAGGGAGGGCCACTGAAGCTTTCTTT. Residues: CSLRRTGRATEAFF.

The J gene is TRBJ1-4, the V gene TRBV5-1; TRBD1 might be the D (5 bases). Germline V gene lookup returns CDR1 SGHRS and CDR2 YFSETQ. V was clipped by 6 bases and J by 5 bases, with 11 bases between them. CDR3 length: 13 residues. As DNA, the CDR3 is TGCGCCAGCAACCTACAGGAGAATGAAAAACTGTTTTTT. It encodes CASNLQENEKLFF.

There are a few counts of this clonotype. The chain carries TRBV7-9 and TRBJ2-2; D is undetermined. The V end was cut by 2 bases, the J end by 6 bases, with 7 bases between. This CDR3 is 13 amino acids long. Germline V gene sequence: CDR1 SEHNR, CDR2 FQNEAQ (reference sequence). The CDR3 loop reads CASSLMFAGELFF. Here the CDR3 DNA reads TGTGCCAGCAGCTTAATGTTTGCCGGGGAGCTGTTTTTT. The full variable domain, rest sourced from reference TRBV7-9 and TRBJ2-2, is DTGVSQNPRHKITKRGQNVTFRCDPISEHNRLYWYRQTLGQGPEFLTYFQNEAQLEKSRLLSDRFSAERPKGSFSTLEIQRTEQGDSAMYLCASSLMFAGELFFGEGSRLTVL.

This clonotype appeared many times. The CDR3 bases are TGTGCCAGCAGCGTGGGCTCTGGGGCCAACGTCCTGACTTTC. Protein: CASSVGSGANVLTF. The chain uses TRBV6-6 and TRBJ2-6; D uncertain. There are 14 residues in the CDR3. V lost 6 bases, J lost 0 bases, and 6 bases lay in between. Germline V lookup: CDR1 MNHNY, CDR2 SVGAGI (reference sequence).

For this clonotype: An end of the junction differs from the germline gene, which may be a read error. The genes are TRBV15 and TRBJ2-6; D gene uncertain. The CDR3 length is 13 residues. Germline CDR1 and CDR2: LNHNV and YYDKDF (reference sequence). The CDR3 DNA is TGTGCCACCAGCAGAGAGTTGACGAACACTGAAGCTTTC. It translates to CATSRELTNTEAF.

Written as DNA, the CDR3 is TGTGCCAGCAGCTTTGACAGGGATCTTCAGCCCCAGCATTTT. Amino acids: CASSFDRDLQPQHF. The chain combines TRBV7-9 with TRBJ1-5, with TRBD1 identical over 7 bases. The germline V gene has CDR1 SEHNR and CDR2 FQNEAQ (reference sequence). With 3 bases clipped from V and 6 bases from J, the junction kept 5 bases outside the gene matches. The length of the CDR3 is 14 residues.

This clonotype was seen a single time. This chain joins TRBV9 and TRBJ1-5; TRBD1 might be the D (6 bases). CDR3 length: 13 residues. V was clipped by 4 bases and J by 11 bases, with 16 bases between them. Per germline, CDR1 SGDLS and CDR2 YYNGEE. CDR3 sequence reads: CASSIAGEETQHF. Here the CDR3 DNA reads TGTGCCAGCAGCATCGCAGGGGAAGAGACCCAGCATTTT.

J is TRBJ2-5 and V is TRBV7-6, with TRBD2 as a possible D gene (5 bases). Trimming cost V 3 bases and J 3 bases, with 8 bases left between them. The CDR3 has 13 residues. Germline CDR1 and CDR2: SGHVS and FNYEAQ. The CDR3 DNA follows: TGTGCCAGCAGCTTCGAAGCGGAAGAGACCCAGTACTTC. Its translation is CASSFEAEETQYF.

This clonotype was counted only a few times. The V and J genes are TRBV5-1 and TRBJ1-1, with 10 nucleotides matching TRBD1. Per germline, CDR1 SGHRS and CDR2 YFSETQ. CDR3 length: 14 residues. V shed 3 bases, J shed 7 bases, and the junction held 6 bases outside the gene matches. CDR3 sequence: CASSWATGGDEAFF. For the CDR3, the DNA is TGCGCCAGCAGCTGGGCGACAGGGGGCGATGAAGCTTTCTTT. Complete variable domain (other parts from reference TRBV5-1 and TRBJ1-1): KAGVTQTPRYLIKTRGQQVTLSCSPISGHRSVSWYQQTPGQGLQFLFEYFSETQRNKGNFPGRFSGRQFSNSRSEMNVSTLELGDSALYLCASSWATGGDEAFFGQGTRLTVV.

This clonotype was seen ten or more times. The CDR3 sequence is CASSGDSSPLHF. CDR3 in DNA: TGTGCCAGCAGCGGGGACAGTTCACCCCTCCACTTT. The rearrangement uses TRBV6-1 and TRBJ1-6, with TRBD1 identical over 7 bases. Trimming cost V 6 bases and J 9 bases; bases outside gene matches: 2. The CDR3 is made up of 12 amino acids. The V gene's germline CDR1 is MNHNS and CDR2 SASEGT.